This TCR beta chain was recovered during a study of identical twins. Study-wide findings and caveats: There is a chance that invariant MAIT and iNKT cells partially muddied zero-insertion analyses. Monozygotic twin pairs showed more out-of-frame TCR alpha sharing than models estimated. Fewer insertions were carried by abundant cord blood beta clonotypes, but none was seen in memory repertoires.

Template switching added a universal primer site; cDNA carried unique molecular identifiers. TCRdb itself ran the 5' RACE reads through MiXCR, one entry per CDR3 protein. Among approximately 1.8 million distinct CDR3 sequences, under 35% were seen once, and the ten largest hold over 0.25%. V was clipped by 7 bases and J by 5 bases; unmatched bases: 11. CDR3 length: 15 residues. Germline CDR1 reads ENHRY; CDR2 reads SYGVKD. A few counts support this clonotype. Antigen unknown. The sequenced sample was cord blood. The genes are TRBV10-3 and TRBJ1-2; 9 bases agree with TRBD1. The clonotype comes from a newborn girl in good health. DNA for the CDR3: TGTGCCATCACTCGACTTCCGGGACAGGGTTATGGCTACACCTTC. Translated: CAITRLPGQGYGYTF.